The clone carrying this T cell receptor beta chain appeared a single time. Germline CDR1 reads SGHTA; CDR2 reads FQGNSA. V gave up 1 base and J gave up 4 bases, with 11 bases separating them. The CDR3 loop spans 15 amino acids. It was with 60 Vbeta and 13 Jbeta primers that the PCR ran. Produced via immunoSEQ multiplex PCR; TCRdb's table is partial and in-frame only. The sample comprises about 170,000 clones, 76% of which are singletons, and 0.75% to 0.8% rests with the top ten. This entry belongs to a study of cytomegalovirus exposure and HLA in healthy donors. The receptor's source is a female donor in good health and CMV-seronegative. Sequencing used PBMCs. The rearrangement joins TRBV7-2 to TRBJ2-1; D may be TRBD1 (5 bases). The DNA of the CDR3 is TGTGCCAGCAGCTTAGGCCGGACACTGTACAATGAGCAGTTCTTC. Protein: CASSLGRTLYNEQFF.